These T cell receptor beta chains were read from a single sample in a study of blood T cell repertoires in COVID-19. TCRdb's copy holds only in-frame clones and misses some; the assay was immunoSEQ multiplex PCR. In the table there are 70,000 to 90,000 clones, over 75% of which are singletons. Source material: peripheral blood. The receptors were gathered from a man in his fifties or sixties with acute or convalescent COVID-19. CDR3s include the opening cysteine and the closing phenylalanine or tryptophan. The D gene is left open where the match is weak. A clone size is listed for some rows: how often the clone was seen (once, few, many), or a class if it is expanded.

>TRBJ2-7|TRBD1|NA|TRBV24-1
CATSGSTGTGFYEQYF
TGTGCCACCAGCGGATCGACCGGGACAGGTTTCTACGAGCAGTACTTC
>TRBJ2-7|NA|NA|TRBV11-2
CASSLRVNPVDEQYF
TGTGCCAGCAGCTTACGGGTCAACCCCGTGGACGAGCAGTACTTC
>TRBJ2-1|TRBD1|NA|TRBV10-3
CAIRGQGAVNEQFF
TGTGCCATCAGGGGACAGGGGGCGGTCAATGAGCAGTTCTTC
>TRBJ1-5|NA|NA|TRBV9
CASSPQGQGQPQHF
TGTGCCAGCAGCCCACAGGGCCAAGGACAGCCCCAGCATTTT
>TRBJ2-1|TRBD2|NA|TRBV5-5
CASSLDLAGGGEQFF
TGTGCCAGCAGCTTGGATCTAGCGGGGGGTGGTGAGCAGTTCTTC
>TRBJ1-1|TRBD1|NA|TRBV4-1
CASSQRPGGAEAFF
TGCGCCAGCAGCCAAAGGCCAGGGGGCGCTGAAGCTTTCTTT
>TRBJ2-5|NA|NA|TRBV5-1
CASSLDRTTVETQYF
TGCGCCAGCAGCTTGGACCGGACTACTGTGGAGACCCAGTACTTC
>TRBJ2-7|NA|NA|TRBV18
CASSPRQTVNEQYF
TGTGCCAGCTCACCCCGTCAGACAGTCAACGAGCAGTACTTC
>TRBJ2-5|TRBD1|NA|TRBV5-1
CASSGGQGGETQYF
TGCGCCAGCAGCGGGGGACAGGGAGGGGAGACCCAGTACTTC
>TRBJ2-2|TRBD1|NA|TRBV18
CASSPRTGGDTGELFF
TGTGCCAGCTCACCAAGGACAGGGGGAGACACCGGGGAGCTGTTTTTT
>TRBJ2-6|NA|NA|TRBV10-3
CAISESGQVGAGANVLTF
TGTGCCATCAGTGAGTCCGGACAAGTTGGGGCTGGGGCCAACGTCCTGACTTTC
>TRBJ1-1|TRBD1|NA|TRBV4-1
CASSHGTGGPNTEAFF
TGCGCCAGCAGCCATGGCACAGGGGGCCCGAACACTGAAGCTTTCTTT
>TRBJ1-1|NA|NA|TRBV7-6
CASSLQGCDTEAFF
TGTGCCAGCAGCCTACAGGGATGCGACACTGAAGCTTTCTTT
>TRBJ1-2|NA|NA|TRBV12-3/TRBV12-4
CASSWGGDGYTF
TGTGCCAGCAGTTGGGGGGGAGATGGCTACACCTTC
>TRBJ2-2|NA|NA|TRBV5-1
CASSLQGETGELFF
TGCGCCAGCAGCTTACAAGGAGAAACCGGGGAGCTGTTTTTT
>TRBJ2-7|TRBD1|NA|TRBV29-1
CSTTSGTGLPYEQYF
TGCAGCACAACTTCGGGGACAGGGCTTCCCTACGAGCAGTACTTC
>TRBJ1-2|TRBD1|once|TRBV7-3
CASSPSGQGLNYGYTF
TGTGCCAGCAGCCCCTCCGGACAGGGACTTAACTATGGCTACACCTTC
>TRBJ1-1|TRBD1|NA|TRBV9
CASSLDREGKAFF
TGTGCCAGCAGCTTGGACAGGGAGGGTAAAGCTTTCTTT
>TRBJ2-5|TRBD2|NA|TRBV10-1
CASSVAGEETQYF
TGCGCCAGCAGTGTGGCGGGGGAAGAGACCCAGTACTTC
>TRBJ1-1|TRBD1|NA|TRBV3-1/TRBV3-2
CASSWDRDGEAFF
TGTGCCAGCAGCTGGGACAGGGACGGTGAAGCTTTCTTT
>TRBJ1-1|TRBD1|NA|TRBV11-2
CASSSGQSINMNTEAFF
TGTGCCAGCAGCTCGGGACAGAGCATTAATATGAACACTGAAGCTTTCTTT
>TRBJ2-1|TRBD2|NA|TRBV7-2
CASSSGTSGGLSYNEQFF
TGTGCCAGCAGCTCCGGGACTAGCGGGGGCTTATCCTACAATGAGCAGTTCTTC
>TRBJ1-6|TRBD1|NA|TRBV7-6
CASSSTPGQGGSPLHF
TGTGCCAGCAGCTCGACTCCGGGACAGGGTGGTTCACCCCTCCACTTT
>TRBJ2-2|NA|NA|TRBV6-5
CASTRQPNTGELFF
TGTGCCAGCACTAGGCAACCCAACACCGGGGAGCTGTTTTTT
>TRBJ1-5|NA|NA|TRBV5-1
CASSLYAGDGQPQHF
TGCGCCAGCAGTCTTTATGCAGGGGATGGTCAGCCCCAGCATTTT
>TRBJ1-6|TRBD1|NA|TRBV27
CASSLLGTGVSPLHF
TGTGCCAGCAGTTTATTGGGGACAGGGGTTTCACCCCTCCACTTT
>TRBJ1-1|NA|NA|TRBV12-2
CASRAVHRLHTEAFF
TGTGCAAGTCGCGCAGTGCACAGGCTACACACTGAAGCTTTCTTT
>TRBJ1-1|NA|NA|TRBV6-1
CASSERGDDTEAFF
TGTGCCAGCAGTGAAAGGGGTGACGACACTGAAGCTTTCTTT
>TRBJ1-5|TRBD1|NA|TRBV7-2
CASSLQQGAQPQHF
TGTGCCAGCAGCTTACAACAGGGGGCTCAGCCCCAGCATTTT
>TRBJ2-1|TRBD1|NA|TRBV5-4
CASSFPRTGVNEQFF
TGTGCCAGCAGCTTTCCCAGGACAGGGGTCAATGAGCAGTTCTTC
>TRBJ1-4|NA|NA|TRBV7-3
CASSLKKQAVNEKLFF
TGTGCCAGCAGCTTAAAAAAACAGGCAGTTAATGAAAAACTGTTTTTT
>TRBJ2-7|NA|NA|TRBV10-1
CASSRDSAYEQYF
TGCGCCAGCAGCCGGGACTCGGCCTACGAGCAGTACTTC
>TRBJ2-5|TRBD1|NA|TRBV9
CASSAGQGAGETQYF
TGTGCCAGCAGCGCGGGACAGGGGGCCGGGGAGACCCAGTACTTC
>TRBJ2-3|NA|NA|TRBV5-1
CASSLRGQNTDTQYF
TGCGCCAGCAGCTTGCGGGGTCAGAACACAGATACGCAGTATTTT
>TRBJ2-5|TRBD1|NA|TRBV7-6
CASSPGTGFQETQYF
TGTGCCAGCAGCCCGGGGACAGGATTTCAAGAGACCCAGTACTTC
>TRBJ2-5|NA|once|TRBV5-5
CASNSWTGREQETQYF
TGTGCCAGCAACAGCTGGACGGGACGGGAGCAAGAGACCCAGTACTTC
>TRBJ1-5|TRBD1|few|TRBV2
CASSDRGPQPQHF
TGTGCCAGCAGTGACAGGGGGCCTCAGCCCCAGCATTTT
>TRBJ2-7|TRBD1|once|TRBV18
CASSRDSYEQYF
TGTGCCAGCTCTCGGGACAGCTACGAGCAGTACTTC
>TRBJ1-2|NA|NA|TRBV29-1
CSVEDGGRGYTF
TGCAGCGTTGAAGATGGGGGGAGGGGCTACACCTTC
>TRBJ1-6|TRBD1|NA|TRBV2
CASRGQGYNSPLHF
TGTGCCAGCAGGGGACAGGGTTATAATTCACCCCTCCACTTT
>TRBJ2-3|TRBD2|NA|TRBV19
CASSSAGGTDTQYF
TGTGCCAGTAGTTCAGCGGGGGGAACAGATACGCAGTATTTT
>TRBJ2-7|TRBD1|NA|TRBV7-7
CASSLAVGQGNEQYF
TGTGCTAGCAGCTTAGCGGTGGGACAGGGCAACGAGCAGTACTTC
>TRBJ2-7|NA|NA|TRBV6-1
CASSEVGVAEQYF
TGTGCCAGCAGTGAAGTCGGGGTCGCCGAGCAGTACTTC
>TRBJ1-3|TRBD1|few|TRBV18
CASSHGTGTSGNTIYF
TGTGCCAGCTCCCACGGGACAGGGACCTCTGGAAACACCATATATTTT
>TRBJ2-2|TRBD1|NA|TRBV13
CASSIGTEGIGELFF
TGTGCCAGCAGCATCGGGACAGAGGGTATCGGGGAGCTGTTTTTT
>TRBJ2-5|NA|NA|TRBV3-1/TRBV3-2
CASSQSPYQETQYF
TGTGCCAGCAGCCAATCCCCGTACCAAGAGACCCAGTACTTC
>TRBJ1-5|TRBD1|NA|TRBV10-3
CAISTDRDQPQHF
TGTGCCATCAGTACGGACAGGGATCAGCCCCAGCATTTT
>TRBJ1-4|NA|NA|TRBV19
CASSIGGSHNEKLFF
TGTGCCAGTAGTATAGGGGGCAGCCATAATGAAAAACTGTTTTTT
>TRBJ2-2|NA|NA|TRBV7-3
CASSLKDGLGHTGELFF
TGTGCCAGCAGCTTAAAAGACGGACTCGGACACACCGGGGAGCTGTTTTTT
>TRBJ1-2|NA|NA|TRBV10-1
CASSDRMNYGYTF
TGCGCCAGCAGTGACAGGATGAACTATGGCTACACCTTC
>TRBJ2-1|NA|NA|TRBV7-9
CASFATGSSYNEQFF
TGTGCCAGCTTCGCTACAGGGAGCTCCTACAATGAGCAGTTCTTC